One TCR beta chain is described in this entry. Antigen unknown. CD45RO-negative CD8 cells positively selected for CCR7 made up the naive population, which excluded terminally differentiated effector memory CD45RA+ cells. All donors qualified as healthy HIV-negative adults and had experienced no recent acute infections or vaccinations. Nashville, Tennessee was home to all donors, who were Caucasian adults. These data originate in a study of shared clonotypes between healthy human individuals. On the study more broadly: Every donor yielded three CD4 naive, three CD4 memory, two CD8 naive and one CD8 memory plate.

Here immunoSEQ multiplex PCR was the method, and the copy in TCRdb shows in-frame clones only, minus some. This table holds about 2.1 million clones, just under 95% found once. General observations from the study: Naive CD4 clonotype sharing across a handful of donors was 5% to 6%.

The CDR3 sequence is 16 residues long. The germline CDR1 and CDR2 sequences are KGHSH and LQKENI. J gave up 0 bases and V 2 bases, and 6 bases lay outside the gene matches. Material for sequencing was naive CD8+ T cells from PBMCs. V is TRBV18 and J is TRBJ1-1, with 7 bases lining up with TRBD1. The sequence derives from a man in his late teens or twenties in good health. Some clones in this sample may be carry-over from other donors' samples. CDR3 loop: CASSPKGQPMNTEAFF. DNA for the CDR3: TGTGCCAGCTCACCAAAGGGACAGCCGATGAACACTGAAGCTTTCTTT.